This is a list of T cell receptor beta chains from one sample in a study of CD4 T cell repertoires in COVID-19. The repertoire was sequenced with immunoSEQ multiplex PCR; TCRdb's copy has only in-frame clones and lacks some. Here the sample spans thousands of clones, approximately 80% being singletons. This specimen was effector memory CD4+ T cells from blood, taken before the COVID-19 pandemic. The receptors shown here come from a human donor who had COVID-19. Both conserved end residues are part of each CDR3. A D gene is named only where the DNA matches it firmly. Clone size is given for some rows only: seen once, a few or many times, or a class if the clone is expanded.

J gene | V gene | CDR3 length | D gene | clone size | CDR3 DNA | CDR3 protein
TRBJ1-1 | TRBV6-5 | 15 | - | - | TGTGCCAGCGCCCCCTCCAGGGCAGGGACTTCTGAAGCTTTCTTT | CASAPSRAGTSEAFF
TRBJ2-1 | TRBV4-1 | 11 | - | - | TGCGCCAGCAGCCAAGATTCGGAGCAGTTCTTC | CASSQDSEQFF
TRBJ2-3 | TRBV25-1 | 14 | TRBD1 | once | TGTGCCAGCAGGCAACAGGGGGCCACAGATACGCAGTATTTT | CASRQQGATDTQYF
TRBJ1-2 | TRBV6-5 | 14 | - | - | TGTGCCAGCAGTTACGGACAAGACTACTATGGCTACACCTTC | CASSYGQDYYGYTF
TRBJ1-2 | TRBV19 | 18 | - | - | TGTGCCAGTAGTATAGATACCTTCCGGGGAGTAGGAGGCTATGGCTACACCTTC | CASSIDTFRGVGGYGYTF
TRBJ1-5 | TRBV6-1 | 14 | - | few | TGTGCCAGCACGACCGGGGGGCAGTTTCAGCCCCAGCATTTT | CASTTGGQFQPQHF
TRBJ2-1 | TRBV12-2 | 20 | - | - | TGTGCAAGTCGCTTGCCAAGGGACAGGGGGCTGAAAAGGGGAGAGGATGAGCAGTTCTTC | CASRLPRDRGLKRGEDEQFF
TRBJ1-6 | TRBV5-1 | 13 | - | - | TGCGCCAGCAGCTTGGACCCGGGGTCACCCCTCCACTTT | CASSLDPGSPLHF
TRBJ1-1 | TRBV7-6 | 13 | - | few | TGTGCCAGCAAGCGTTGGACAGACACTGAAGCTTTCTTT | CASKRWTDTEAFF
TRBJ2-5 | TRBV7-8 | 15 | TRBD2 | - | TGTGCCAGCAGCGAGACTAGCGGGACGATTGGGACCCAGTACTTC | CASSETSGTIGTQYF
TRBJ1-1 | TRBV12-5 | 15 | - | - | TGTGCTAGTGCCTTAGGCCTCCAGGGCAACACTGAAGCTTTCTTT | CASALGLQGNTEAFF